The subject of this entry is one T cell receptor (beta chain). What it recognizes is unknown. This sample stems from a study of cytomegalovirus exposure and HLA in healthy donors. PCR used 60 Vbeta primers and 13 Jbeta primers. TCRdb's copy holds only in-frame clones and misses some; the assay was immunoSEQ multiplex PCR. The data hold 150,000 to 200,000 clones, with about three quarters observed a single time. General study findings and limits: Excluded: some indistinguishable V segments such as TRBV6-2 and TRBV6-3. A later analysis linked a missense DCLRE1C variant to TCR beta V- and J-gene trimming. The authors assumed roughly uniform sequencing depth across donors for presence/absence analyses.

The germline CDR1 and CDR2 sequences are LGHNA and YNFKEQ. V lost 1 base, J lost 2 bases, and 11 bases lay in between. This CDR3 region has 15 residues. The chain joins TRBV4-2 to TRBJ1-2, with D tentatively TRBD1 (6 bases). The TCR comes from a woman between 35 and 50 years old in good health and CMV-seropositive. The sequencing input was PBMCs. The CDR3 loop is CASSQAGGGNYGYTF. In DNA, the CDR3 is TGTGCCAGCAGCCAAGCGGGGGGCGGGAACTATGGCTACACCTTC.